This TCR beta chain was found in a study of molecular identifiers for immune sequencing clone quantification (dated 2018 in TCRdb). About the full investigation: For a replicate experiment, RNA from around 20,000 or 99,000 naive CD8 T cells was divided into five aliquots, and four of the five aliquots were sequenced. CD8 T cells were used in a methods study to benchmark molecular-identifier clustering-based TCR repertoire sequencing (MIDCIRS) and TCR RNA copy counting. General findings and caveats noted by the study authors: Modeling estimated about three recovered TCR RNA copies per cell, compared with about 9.3 by digital PCR, which implies roughly 30% capture efficiency. In CMV-specific effector cells, clones with more than 20 RNA copies contained over 99% of molecules, whereas in naive cells such clones contained under 1% of molecules. When barcode sub-clustering was not used, chimeric consensus sequences inflated TCR diversity, with chimeras reaching as high as 47%. Highly expanded clone sizes could be underestimated if identical TCR molecules share a barcode. Spiked-in Jurkat TCR RNA equal to a single cell's worth was reported to be detectable even within 1,200,000 naive CD8 T cells. Spiked-in Jurkat TCR RNA (about ten copies' worth), which is not part of the donor repertoire, was contained in the naive libraries.

Library preparation used PCR. The instrument given in TCRdb is Illumina HiSeq 4000. Bulk TCR libraries were generated as previously described, with the TCR primers listed in Table S5 used. Total RNA was purified with the Qiagen AllPrep DNA/RNA kit. Before analysis, reads from multiple sequencing runs of one library were combined. As for how the authors treated the data: Reads were retained only if the reads had an exact TCR constant sequence, and the retained reads were trimmed to 150 nt and grouped according to their 12-nt molecular barcodes. Reads inside each barcode group were sub-clustered using a 15% Levenshtein threshold, and a quality-weighted consensus sequence was constructed for each RNA molecule. Non-functional sequences were removed, as were lower-count sequences one edit away from another. On the basis of fitting two negative binomial distributions, barcode sub-clusters with fewer than 20% of the maximum read count were discarded. TCRdb applied fastp at Q25 and MiXCR to the public reads, then kept only in-frame beta chains. Records with the same CDR3 protein are collapsed into one entry carrying the most frequent genes and DNA. The authors' filters were not applied to this entry. This sample comprises about 640,000 distinct CDR3 sequences, 20% of them detected only once. The ten largest clones capture roughly 0.83% of the sample.

Deletion took 3 bases off V and 4 bases off J, with a span of 18 bases between the germline ends. The CDR3 contains 16 residues, cysteine and phenylalanine counted. Just the 48-base CDR3 DNA is kept, in frame starting at base 1. As encoded in the germline V gene (reference sequence), CDR1 is MNHEY while CDR2 is SMNVEV. Libraries of naive CD8 T cells were generated from about 21,000 to 970,000 sorted cells, with 10%, 30% or 50% of the purified RNA used. Naive CD8 T cells, defined as CD8+CD4-CCR7+CD45RA+, were FACS-sorted into RLT Plus buffer on a BD FACSAria II. To test detection sensitivity, Jurkat RNA equivalent to more than 8 TCR copies was spiked into samples of about 18,000-1,000,000 naive CD8 T cells. CD8 T cells were enriched using RosetteSep CD8+ T Cell Enrichment Cocktail and Ficoll-Paque, and the enriched cells then underwent ACK red cell lysis. As to this clonotype: This clone's antigen is unknown. There are no base qualities to consult, and no much larger clone falls within one base.

The sequence came from a human donor in good health. Some libraries in this study had Jurkat cell RNA spiked in. What was sequenced was naive CD8+ T cells from blood, with Jurkat cell RNA spiked in. The sample's cell subset or site label, decoded: FACS-sorted CD8+CD4-CCR7+CD45RA+ naive T cells. The V and J segments used are TRBV27 and TRBJ1-2; a weak D assignment points to TRBD1 (5 bases agree). The nucleotide sequence is TGTGCCAGCAGTTTGACCGGGACCCGCGGAGGCTATGGCTACACCTTC. Translation gives CASSLTGTRGGYGYTF.